This TCR beta chain was sequenced during a study of T cells in Graves' hyperthyroidism and ophthalmopathy. General study results and limits: Stable hyperthyroidism was told apart from ophthalmopathy by a model built on 13 V-J features.

This clonotype has at least ten counts. What it binds is unknown. The source material, RNA transcripts, was used to amplify TCR beta CDR3 regions. First-round RT-PCR with HTBI primers amplified the TCR CDR3 region. MiXCR, applied by TCRdb to the multiplex PCR reads, yields one record per CDR3 protein. The sample holds around 530,000 distinct CDR3 sequences, approximately 17% seen once. Germline values: CDR1 SGHRS, CDR2 YFSETQ. This CDR3 is 17 amino acids long. The trim removed 1 base at V and 0 bases at J, leaving 4 bases unmatched. Disease lasting under 3 months, a NOSPECS grade of at least 4, and a Clinical Activity Score of at least 3 were features of the ophthalmopathy patients. Every diagnosis used clinical symptoms, serum thyroxine and TRAb, thyroid ultrasound and orbital computed tomography. The authors took PBMCs from 8 to 10 ml fresh peripheral blood.

J is TRBJ1-5 and V is TRBV5-1; 10 bases match TRBD1. The clonotype originates from a woman aged 18 to 35 with Graves' ophthalmopathy. The sequenced sample was blood. CDR3 sequence reads: CASSLLGTGDSNQPQHF. The DNA for the CDR3 is TGCGCCAGCAGCTTGCTCGGGACAGGGGATAGCAATCAGCCCCAGCATTTT.